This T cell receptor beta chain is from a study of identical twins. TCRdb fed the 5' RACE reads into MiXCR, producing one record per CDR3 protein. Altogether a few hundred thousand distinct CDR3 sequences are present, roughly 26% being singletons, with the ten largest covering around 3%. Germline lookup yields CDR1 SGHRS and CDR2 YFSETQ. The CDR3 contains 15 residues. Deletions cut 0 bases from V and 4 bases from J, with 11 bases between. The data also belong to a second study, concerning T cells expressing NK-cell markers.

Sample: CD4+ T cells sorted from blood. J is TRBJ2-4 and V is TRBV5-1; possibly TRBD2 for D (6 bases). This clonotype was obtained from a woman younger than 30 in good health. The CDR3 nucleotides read TGCGCCAGCAGCTTGGAAGGGGCGGGAAAAAACATTCAGTACTTC. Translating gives CASSLEGAGKNIQYF.